The entry that follows covers one TCR beta chain sequence. The antigen remains undetermined. The record originates from a study of T cell responses to AZD1222 COVID-19 vaccine. Study-wide findings and caveats: Two AZD1222 administrations were followed by greater Spike-specific TCR breadth and depth. There were mostly white British donors and more females than males, and clonal diversity was possibly underestimated. Baseline serostatus was positive in only six AZD1222 recipients.

Germline values: CDR1 SGHRS, CDR2 YFSETQ. The CDR3 sequence is 15 residues long. Trimming cost V 4 bases and J 4 bases, with 12 bases left between them. The protocol was immunoSEQ multiplex PCR, while the TCRdb copy is restricted to in-frame clones and leaves out a portion. The table records approximately 110,000 clones, approximately 85% of them present only once. This receptor was identified in an adult who received the AZD1222 COVID-19 vaccine. The sample was peripheral blood, taken 28 days after the second AZD1222 dose. V is TRBV5-1 and J is TRBJ1-6, with a weak D call TRBD1 (6 bases). DNA of the CDR3: TGCGCCAGCAGCCCCGGACAGAATTATAATTCACCCCTCCACTTT. Translation: CASSPGQNYNSPLHF.